One sample yielded the 23 T cell receptor beta chains listed below, sequenced in a study of radiotherapy plus CTLA-4 blockade in lung cancer. Sequenced by immunoSEQ multiplex PCR; TCRdb stores in-frame clones only, minus some. Of about 72,000 clones listed, under 85% are singletons. This material consisted of peripheral blood, taken from a patient treated with radiotherapy plus ipilimumab. The receptors come from a human donor with non-small cell lung cancer who had a partial response to radiotherapy plus ipilimumab.

V gene TRBV5-1 combines with J gene TRBJ2-1; 7 bases map to TRBD1. Germline CDR1 reads SGHRS; CDR2 reads YFSETQ. The junction had 6 bases not matched to a gene; V was cut back by 4 bases and J by 2 bases. The CDR3 is 15 residues long. The CDR3 spells CASSRGTETYNEQFF. CDR3 in DNA: TGCGCCAGCAGCCGAGGGACAGAAACCTACAATGAGCAGTTCTTC.

V is TRBV19 and J is TRBJ2-7, with 7 bases identical to TRBD2. The V and J ends lost 3 bases and 3 bases, in that order; junction bases with no gene match: 5. In germline, CDR1 is LNHDA, CDR2 SQIVND (reference sequence). CDR3 size: 14 residues. The CDR3: CASSIGASGYEQYF. CDR3 in DNA: TGTGCCAGTAGTATCGGGGCTAGCGGCTACGAGCAGTACTTC.

This chain's CDR3 is CASTFQQGRRTEAFF. The CDR3 DNA reads TGTGCCAGCACCTTCCAACAGGGGAGGCGGACTGAAGCTTTCTTT. This chain connects TRBV28 to TRBJ1-1, with TRBD1 matching over 7 bases. The CDR3 is 15 residues long. The V gene's germline CDR1 is MDHEN and CDR2 SYDVKM. V shed 7 bases and J 5 bases; nucleotides not matched to a gene: 13.

The genes are TRBV28 and TRBJ1-2; D is ambiguous. The germline CDR1 and CDR2 sequences are MDHEN and SYDVKM. The CDR3 is made up of 12 amino acids. V lost 4 bases to trimming and J lost 6 bases, with 9 bases between them. CDR3 amino acids: CASSSYTHGYTF. The CDR3 DNA is TGTGCCAGCAGTTCTTACACCCATGGCTACACCTTC.

This chain uses TRBV18 with TRBJ2-1, with 14 positions matching TRBD2. Germline assignment: CDR1 KGHSH and CDR2 LQKENI. The CDR3 is 15 amino acids. V trimming: 4 bases; J trimming: 8 bases; junction bases outside the gene matches: 4. CDR3 amino acids: CASSRGTSGSYEQFF. CDR3 sequence (DNA): TGTGCCAGCTCACGGGGGACTAGCGGGAGTTATGAGCAGTTCTTC.

The chain is built from TRBV6-5 and TRBJ1-4; D gene unclear. This CDR3 is 15 amino acids long. The V gene lost 0 bases and the J gene lost 8 bases, with 13 bases spanning the gap. CDR1 is MNHEY and CDR2 is SVGAGI in the germline V gene. CDR3 protein: CASSYSIEGNEKLFF. CDR3 bases: TGTGCCAGCAGTTACTCGATTGAGGGAAACGAAAAACTGTTTTTT.

V and J are TRBV12-5 and TRBJ2-1; tentative D call: TRBD1 (6 bases). Germline V lookup: CDR1 LGHNT, CDR2 FRNRAP. V lost 0 bases, J lost 9 bases, and 18 bases lay in between. This CDR3 contains 16 residues. The CDR3 DNA reads TGTGCTAGTGGTTTGGTACAGGGACCAGCTTCAGGTGAGCAGTTCTTC. Protein: CASGLVQGPASGEQFF.

The CDR3 DNA reads TGCGCCAGCAGCTCTGGACTGTCTCAAGAGACCCAGTACTTC. Residues: CASSSGLSQETQYF. The chain combines TRBV5-1 with TRBJ2-5; TRBD2 might be the D (5 bases). CDR3 length: 14 amino acids. Deletions cut 3 bases from V and 2 bases from J, with 11 bases between. Germline loops: CDR1 SGHRS, CDR2 YFSETQ.

The J gene is TRBJ2-2, the V gene TRBV5-6, with D possibly matching TRBD2 (6 bases). V was clipped by 3 bases and J by 2 bases, with 17 bases between them. The CDR3 runs to 17 residues. Germline assignment: CDR1 SGHDT and CDR2 YYEEEE. The CDR3 coding sequence is TGTGCCAGCAGCTGGGGGACTCTTTATAGTAACACCGGGGAGCTGTTTTTT. Its translation: CASSWGTLYSNTGELFF.

This chain joins TRBV11-3 and TRBJ2-7; TRBD1 aligns across 7 bases. Germline V gives CDR1 SGHNT, CDR2 YENEEA. The CDR3 covers 14 residues. The V gene end was trimmed by 5 bases and the J gene end by 6 bases; junction bases not matched to a gene: 10. As DNA, the CDR3 is TGTGCCAGCAGCCATACAGGGGTACCCAGCGAGCAGTACTTC. It codes for CASSHTGVPSEQYF. Combining the CDR3 with reference TRBV11-3 and TRBJ2-7 gives the whole variable domain EAGVVQSPRYKIIEKKQPVAFWCNPISGHNTLYWYLQNLGQGPELLIRYENEEAVDDSQLPKDRFSAERLKGVDSTLKIQPAELGDSAVYLCASSHTGVPSEQYFGPGTRLTVT.

The chain links TRBV28 to TRBJ2-5; TRBD1 agrees at 9 bases. CDR3 length: 15 amino acids. V lost 5 bases to trimming and J lost 7 bases; unmatched junction nucleotides: 11. Germline V CDR1 and CDR2: MDHEN, SYDVKM. CDR3 bases: TGTGCCAGCAGTCCACCGGACAGGGGAATTAGGACCCAGTACTTC. This codes for CASSPPDRGIRTQYF.

Concerning this clone: At one of its ends the junction is not consistent with the germline gene, which may arise from a read error. The genes are TRBV6-6 and TRBJ2-3, with D unresolved. Looked up from germline, CDR1 is MNHNY and CDR2 is SVGAGI (reference sequence). There are 8 residues in the CDR3. The CDR3 DNA is TGTGCCACCACCGGGTCTTGTTTT. Encoded protein: CATTGSCF.

This chain links TRBV18 with TRBJ2-1; D possibly corresponds to TRBD1 (5 bases). Trimming took 6 bases from V and 4 from J, leaving 10 bases between them. There are 13 residues in the CDR3. Looked up from germline, CDR1 is KGHSH and CDR2 is LQKENI. CDR3 sequence reads: CASSPDKYNEQFF. The CDR3 coding sequence is TGTGCCAGCTCCCCGGACAAGTACAATGAGCAGTTCTTC.

The chain recombines TRBV27 with TRBJ2-3; 10 nucleotides align to TRBD2. CDR3 length equals 17 residues. J was trimmed by 0 bases and V by 2 bases; bases with no gene match: 5. Germline V gives CDR1 MNHEY, CDR2 SMNVEV (reference sequence). CDR3 amino acids: CASSLVGLAASTDTQYF. The CDR3 region has the DNA TGTGCCAGCAGTTTAGTTGGACTAGCGGCTAGCACAGATACGCAGTATTTT.

This chain uses TRBV5-8 with TRBJ2-2, with 13 bases fitting TRBD2. From germline, CDR1 is SGHTS and CDR2 YDEGEE. There are 16 residues in the CDR3. V was pared by 2 bases and J by 5 bases, with 3 bases of the junction left unmatched. CDR3 sequence: CASSFTSGRETGELFF. CDR3 coding DNA: TGTGCCAGCAGCTTTACTAGCGGGAGGGAAACCGGGGAGCTGTTTTTT. Supplemented by reference TRBV5-8 and TRBJ2-2, the full variable domain reads EAGVTQSPTHLIKTRGQQATLRCSPISGHTSVYWYQQALGLGLQFLLWYDEGEERNRGNFPPRFSGRQFPNYSSELNVNALELEDSALYLCASSFTSGRETGELFFGEGSRLTVL.

This chain connects TRBV7-2 to TRBJ2-5; no definite D call. CDR3 length: 11 residues. CDR1 and CDR2 from the germline V gene are SGHTA and FQGNSA. V was clipped by 4 bases and J by 5 bases, with 5 bases between them. CDR3 coding DNA: TGTGCCAGCAGCTACGGGGAGACCCAGTACTTC. This gives the protein CASSYGETQYF.

CDR3 sequence: CASSLFPVAHQETQYF. CDR3 bases: TGTGCCAGCAGCTTGTTTCCTGTGGCTCACCAAGAGACCCAGTACTTC. This chain uses TRBV5-6 with TRBJ2-5, with unresolved D. Trimming removed 1 base at V and 0 bases at J, with 13 bases between. The CDR3 has 16 amino acids. Germline V lookup: CDR1 SGHDT, CDR2 YYEEEE.

The chain recombines TRBV5-1 with TRBJ2-2; 11 positions agree with TRBD2. This CDR3 contains 15 residues. The V gene end was trimmed by 6 bases and the J gene end by 2 bases; junction bases not matched to a gene: 3. Germline CDR1 SGHRS, CDR2 YFSETQ. The CDR3 region is CASTGTSGNTGELFF. DNA of the CDR3: TGCGCCAGCACCGGGACTAGCGGAAACACCGGGGAGCTGTTTTTT.

V usage is TRBV7-9 and J usage is TRBJ1-1; TRBD1 might be the D (6 bases). V gave up 6 bases and J gave up 0 bases, with 11 bases separating them. Germline V gene data show CDR1 as SEHNR and CDR2 as FQNEAQ (reference sequence). This CDR3 region has 14 residues. CDR3 loop: CASRQGYLNTEAFF. Here the CDR3 DNA reads TGTGCCAGCAGACAGGGCTACTTGAACACTGAAGCTTTCTTT.

The chain joins TRBV6-5 to TRBJ1-2, with D possibly TRBD1 on 5 matching bases. The CDR3 consists of 13 residues. With 6 bases removed from V and 6 bases from J, the gap between germline ends came to 14 bases. Germline V CDR1 and CDR2: MNHEY, SVGAGI. The CDR3 loop reads CASSPYAGDGYTF. The CDR3 coding sequence is TGTGCCAGCAGCCCTTATGCGGGGGATGGCTACACCTTC.

V gene TRBV11-1 combines with J gene TRBJ2-5, with D tentatively TRBD2 (5 bases). CDR1 and CDR2 (germline): SGHAT, FQDESV (reference sequence). This CDR3 spans 13 amino acids. V was trimmed by 2 bases and J by 2 bases, leaving 6 bases between them. As DNA, the CDR3 is TGTGCCAGCAGCTTATCGGGGCAAGAGACCCAGTACTTC. Its protein is CASSLSGQETQYF.

This clone was picked up a small number of times. The rearrangement joins TRBV5-1 to TRBJ1-2; no firm D call. This CDR3 region has 16 residues. CDR1 SGHRS and CDR2 YFSETQ come from the germline V gene. V was pared by 0 bases and J by 2 bases, with 14 bases between. CDR3 nucleotides: TGCGCCAGCAGCTTGGACCCCGCTGCGACAAACTATGGCTACACCTTC. Protein sequence: CASSLDPAATNYGYTF.

The chain is built from TRBV7-3 and TRBJ1-1; possibly TRBD1 for D (5 bases). There are 15 residues in the CDR3. V lost 4 bases and J 4 bases, leaving 16 bases between the germline ends. The V gene's germline CDR1 is SGHTA and CDR2 FQGTGA. CDR3 region: CASSSTTGAGTEAFF. As DNA, the CDR3 is TGTGCCAGCAGCTCAACTACAGGAGCCGGCACTGAAGCTTTCTTT.